Listed here are 6 T cell receptor beta chains from one sample, sequenced in a study of radiation and T cells in renal cell carcinoma. Documented time point: blood 2 weeks post-SBRT. Treatment in this sample: 15 Gy SBRT to primary tumor, nephrectomy 4 weeks later. The data were produced by immunoSEQ multiplex PCR, yet TCRdb's version contains in-frame clones alone and is incomplete. The data show roughly 130,000 clones, approximately 80% seen once. The specimen comprised blood, sampled from a patient whose treatment included radiotherapy and nephrectomy. Receptors were obtained from a woman aged 55-69 years with renal cell carcinoma.

This rearrangement joins TRBV7-2 to TRBJ2-7; D is perhaps TRBD1 (6 bases). Trimming left V 1 base short and J 0 bases short, with 10 bases between. The germline gives CDR1 SGHTA, CDR2 FQGNSA. The CDR3 is made up of 15 amino acids. The CDR3 reads CASSLGQAFSYEQYF. As DNA, the CDR3 is TGTGCCAGCAGCTTAGGACAGGCCTTCTCCTACGAGCAGTACTTC.

This clone has more than one count but fewer than ten. The CDR3 DNA follows: TGTGCCAGTAGCATCGGGGGGCTTAGCAATCAGCCCCAGCATTTT. Protein product: CASSIGGLSNQPQHF. The chain uses TRBV19 and TRBJ1-5, with D possibly being TRBD1 (6 bases). CDR3 size: 15 residues. CDR1 is LNHDA and CDR2 is SQIVND in the germline V gene (reference sequence). The V end was cut by 6 bases, the J end by 0 bases, with 12 bases between. The variable domain in full, completed from reference TRBV19 and TRBJ1-5, reads DGGITQSPKYLFRKEGQNVTLSCEQNLNHDAMYWYRQDPGQGLRLIYYSQIVNDFQKGDIAEGYSVSREKKESFPLTVTSAQKNPTAFYLCASSIGGLSNQPQHFGDGTRLSIL.

This sequence joins TRBV6-1 and TRBJ2-5; TRBD1 matches at 11 bases. This CDR3 has 15 residues. Germline V gene data show CDR1 as MNHNS and CDR2 as SASEGT. The junction had 10 bases not matched to a gene; V was cut back by 6 bases and J by 7 bases. The CDR3 nucleotides are TGTGCCAGCAGCCCGTCCGGGACAGGGGGTTCGACCCAGTACTTC. It codes for CASSPSGTGGSTQYF.

V gene TRBV7-2 combines with J gene TRBJ2-3, with 11 bases lining up with TRBD2. Germline CDR1 is SGHTA and CDR2 is FQGNSA. The V segment lost 3 bases and the J segment 9 bases; nucleotides outside the gene matches: 8. The CDR3 length is 15 residues. The DNA for the CDR3 is TGTGCCAGCAGCTTGAAACTAGCGGGGGCCCCGACGCAGTATTTT. It encodes CASSLKLAGAPTQYF.

CDR3 sequence reads: CASSQYGDPNQPQHF. In DNA, the CDR3 is TGTGCCAGCAGCCAATATGGGGACCCCAATCAGCCCCAGCATTTT. The rearrangement joins TRBV4-2 to TRBJ1-5; a weak D match, TRBD1 (5 bases). This CDR3 comprises 15 residues. V shed 2 bases and J shed 3 bases, with 11 bases lying between them. Germline V lookup: CDR1 LGHNA, CDR2 YNFKEQ.

The genes are TRBV11-3 and TRBJ2-3; D possibly uses TRBD1 or TRBD2 (6 bases each). CDR1 SGHNT and CDR2 YENEEA come from the germline V gene. Deletions cut 5 bases from V and 2 bases from J, with 14 bases between. CDR3 length equals 15 residues. The DNA for the CDR3 is TGTGCCAGCAGCCTAGGGGGGCAGGTCACAGATACGCAGTATTTT. Translated, it gives CASSLGGQVTDTQYF.